The rows below give T cell receptor beta chains drawn from one sample of a study of blood T cell repertoires in COVID-19. The repertoire was sequenced with immunoSEQ multiplex PCR; TCRdb's copy has only in-frame clones and lacks some. The table lists approximately 96,000 clones, roughly 84% of them singletons. What was sequenced was peripheral blood. Receptor source: a woman aged 80 or over with acute or convalescent COVID-19. The CDR3 runs from the conserved cysteine through the conserved F or W. The order of the fields is V gene, J gene, CDR3 protein.

>TRBV12-3/TRBV12-4|TRBJ2-3
CASSRTGRDTQYF
>TRBV7-9|TRBJ1-5
CASSLATVIDPYSNQPQHF
>TRBV7-9|TRBJ1-2
CASSLLDRALKWVF
>TRBV15|TRBJ2-4
CATSSGGGIQYF
>TRBV2|TRBJ2-5
CASTRTKETQYF
>TRBV4-1|TRBJ2-5
CASSFRGGFSETQYF
>TRBV20-1|TRBJ1-2
CSASLFSSYGYTF
>TRBV24-1|TRBJ2-4
CATSDLTNIQYF
>TRBV7-7|TRBJ2-1
CASSLGASGGYNEQFF
>TRBV30|TRBJ1-2
CAWSVRGRGAGYTF
>TRBV14|TRBJ2-5
CASSQRLAGVERFQETQYF
>TRBV5-5|TRBJ2-1
CASSPSAGISSYNEQFF
>TRBV7-2|TRBJ2-5
CASSLFPGGETQYF